This T cell receptor beta chain was identified in a study of T cells after yellow fever vaccination (dated by TCRdb to about 2019). For context, the study as a whole: Libraries from fractions with low cell numbers were prepared with the SMART-Seq v4 Ultra Low Input RNA kit. To track T-cell clones before and after primary and booster YFV17D yellow fever vaccination, bulk TCR alpha and beta repertoires were sequenced longitudinally. Two healthy male donors made up the cohort, one aged 18 to 30 years and the other aged 30 to 40 years. Blood was drawn at multiple timepoints before and after primary and secondary immunization, with bulk PBMC replicates and cell subsets isolated. Study-wide conclusions, independent of this receptor: The secondary T-cell response was found to be weaker but faster than the primary response, with a peak reached on day 5 rather than on day 15. FACS-sorted repertoires could contain abundant contaminating clonotypes from the bulk population, so computational filtering was required. Most clones expanded after primary vaccination (roughly 96% of CD4 and around 89% of CD8) were re-detected after the booster, suggesting that broad memory maintenance occurred. The study included only a couple of donors, which limits how far the findings can be generalized. A small share of clonotypes was detected in both CD4 and CD8 compartments, with the overlap likely arising from convergent recombination.

The treatment or condition tag for this specimen amounts to: live attenuated yellow fever vaccine strain. At each blood-draw timepoint, two biological replicates of bulk PBMCs were obtained. PBMCs were isolated from peripheral blood using a standard Ficoll-Paque protocol. TriZol was used to extract RNA from bulk PBMCs, CD4 and CD8 fractions, and dextramer-positive and dextramer-negative fractions. Synthesis of TCR cDNA relied on 5'RACE template switching, a step that introduced a universal primer site along with unique molecular identifiers. Priming for cDNA synthesis came from both the TCR alpha and TCR beta constant segments. Libraries were amplified in two PCR steps, with sample barcodes and sequencing adapters added in the second step. Libraries were sequenced on Illumina HiSeq 2500 (2x100 bp) or NovaSeq (2x150 bp). On the authors' methods: Demultiplexing of reads and collapsing into UMI consensus sequences were performed with MIGEC, and V(D)J alignment was carried out with MiXCR. Using edgeR on replicate PBMC samples, clonotypes were called vaccine-responding if FDR was below 0.01 and the log2 fold change was above 5 up to day 15. Each bulk clonotype was labeled CD4 or CD8 based on which sequenced repertoire, CD4 or CD8, contained the clonotype at higher abundance. TCRdb ran its own pipeline on the public reads, namely fastp trimming at Q25 and MiXCR clone calling, and kept in-frame beta chains. Rows with a matching CDR3 protein are joined into one entry that keeps the most common DNA and genes. TCRdb, not the authors, supplied the V and J calls. The sample table contains approximately 300,000 distinct CDR3 sequences; only one count was recorded for about 6.9% of them. The ten biggest clones cover roughly a sixth of the sample.

The CDR3 runs 17 residues from the cysteine to the phenylalanine. The kept DNA is CDR3 alone, 51 bases in frame from the first base. Reading the germline V gene gives CDR1 SGHAT and CDR2 FQNNGV. Between the V and J ends, shortened by 4 bases and 2 bases respectively, the junction contains 20 bases. This clonotype has just a few counts. Its antigen target is currently unknown. No quality values exist for individual bases; no much larger clone is one base distant. The starting material was PBMCs, obtained about 49 days after the first yellow fever vaccination. In this chain, TRBV11-2 is recombined with TRBJ1-1, with the D gene uncertain. The sequence was obtained from a man between 18 and 35 years old who received the YFV17D yellow fever vaccine. Here is the DNA: TGTGCCAGCAGCTCTCCCCCCTTCAATATGACTAACACTGAAGCTTTCTTT. Its translation reads: CASSSPPFNMTNTEAFF.